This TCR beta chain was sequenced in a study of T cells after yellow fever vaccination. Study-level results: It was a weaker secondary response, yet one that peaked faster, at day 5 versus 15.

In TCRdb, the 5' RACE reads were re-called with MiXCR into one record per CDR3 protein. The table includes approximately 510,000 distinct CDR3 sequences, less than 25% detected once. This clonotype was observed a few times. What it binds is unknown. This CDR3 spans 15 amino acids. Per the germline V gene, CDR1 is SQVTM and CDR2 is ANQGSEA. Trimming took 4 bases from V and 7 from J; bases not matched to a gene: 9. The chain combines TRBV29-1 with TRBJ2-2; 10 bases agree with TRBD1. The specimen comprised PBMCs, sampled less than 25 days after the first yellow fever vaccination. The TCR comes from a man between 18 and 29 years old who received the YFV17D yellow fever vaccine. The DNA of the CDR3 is TGCAGCGTTGTTCTTTGGGGACAGGGGATCGGGGAGCTGTTTTTT. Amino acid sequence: CSVVLWGQGIGELFF.